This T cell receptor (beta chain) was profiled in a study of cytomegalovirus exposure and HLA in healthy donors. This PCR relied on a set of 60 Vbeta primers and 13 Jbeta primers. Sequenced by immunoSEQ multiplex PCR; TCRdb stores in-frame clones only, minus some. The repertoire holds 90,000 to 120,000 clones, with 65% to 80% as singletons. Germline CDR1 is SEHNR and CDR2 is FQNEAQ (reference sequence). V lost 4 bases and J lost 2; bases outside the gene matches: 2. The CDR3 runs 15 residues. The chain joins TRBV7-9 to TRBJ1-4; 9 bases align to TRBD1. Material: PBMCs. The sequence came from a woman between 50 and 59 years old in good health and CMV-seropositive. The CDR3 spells CASSYDRGTNEKLFF. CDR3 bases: TGTGCCAGCAGCTATGACAGGGGGACTAATGAAAAACTGTTTTTT.